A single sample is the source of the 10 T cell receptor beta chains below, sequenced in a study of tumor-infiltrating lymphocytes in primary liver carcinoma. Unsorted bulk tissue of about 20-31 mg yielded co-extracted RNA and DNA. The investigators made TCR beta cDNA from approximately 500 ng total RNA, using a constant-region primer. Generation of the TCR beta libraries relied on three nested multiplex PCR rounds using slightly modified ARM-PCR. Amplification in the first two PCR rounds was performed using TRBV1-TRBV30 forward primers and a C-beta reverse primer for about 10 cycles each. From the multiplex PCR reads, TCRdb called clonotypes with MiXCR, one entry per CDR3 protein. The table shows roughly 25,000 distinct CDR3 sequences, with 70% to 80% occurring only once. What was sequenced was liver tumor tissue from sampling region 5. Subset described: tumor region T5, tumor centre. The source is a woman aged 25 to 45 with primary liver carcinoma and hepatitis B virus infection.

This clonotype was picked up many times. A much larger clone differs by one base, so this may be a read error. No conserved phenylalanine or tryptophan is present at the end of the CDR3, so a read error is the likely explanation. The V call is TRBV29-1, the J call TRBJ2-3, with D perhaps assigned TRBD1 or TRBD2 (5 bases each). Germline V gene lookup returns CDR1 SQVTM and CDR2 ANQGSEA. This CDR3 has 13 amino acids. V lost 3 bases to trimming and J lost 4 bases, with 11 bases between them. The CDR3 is CSVEVGGADTQYS. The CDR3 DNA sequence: TGCAGCGTTGAGGTTGGGGGAGCAGATACGCAGTATTCT.

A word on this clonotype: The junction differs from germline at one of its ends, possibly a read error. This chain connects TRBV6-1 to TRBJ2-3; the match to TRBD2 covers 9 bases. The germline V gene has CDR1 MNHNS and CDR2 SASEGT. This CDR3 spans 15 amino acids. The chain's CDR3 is CATSALAGATNTQYF. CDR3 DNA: TGTGCCACCAGTGCCTTAGCGGGAGCCACAAATACGCAGTATTTT.

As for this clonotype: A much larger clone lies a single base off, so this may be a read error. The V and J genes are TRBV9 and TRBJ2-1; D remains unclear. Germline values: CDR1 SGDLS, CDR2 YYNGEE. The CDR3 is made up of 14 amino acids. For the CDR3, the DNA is TGTGTCAGCAGCGTTGGGGACTCCTACAATGAGCAGTTCTTC. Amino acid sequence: CVSSVGDSYNEQFF.

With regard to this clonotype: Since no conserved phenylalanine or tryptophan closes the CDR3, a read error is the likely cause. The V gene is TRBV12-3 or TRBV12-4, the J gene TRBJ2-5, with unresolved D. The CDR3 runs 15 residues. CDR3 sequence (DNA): TGTGTCAGCAGCACCTATCCCGGAAGCGAAGAGACCCAGTACATC. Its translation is CVSSTYPGSEETQYI.

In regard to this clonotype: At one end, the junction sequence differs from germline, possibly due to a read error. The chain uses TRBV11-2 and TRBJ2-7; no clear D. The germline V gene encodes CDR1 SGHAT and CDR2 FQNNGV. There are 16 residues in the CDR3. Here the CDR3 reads CASSSYPGPYVCEHYF. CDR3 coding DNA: TGTGCCAGCAGCTCATATCCGGGTCCCTACGTCTGCGAGCACTATTTC.

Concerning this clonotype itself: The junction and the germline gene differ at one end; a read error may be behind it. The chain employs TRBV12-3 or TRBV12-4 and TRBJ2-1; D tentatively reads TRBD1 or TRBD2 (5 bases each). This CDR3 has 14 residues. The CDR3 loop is CASTTGQRGNERFF. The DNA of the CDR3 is TGCGCCAGTACTACAGGTCAGAGGGGCAATGAGCGGTTCTTC.

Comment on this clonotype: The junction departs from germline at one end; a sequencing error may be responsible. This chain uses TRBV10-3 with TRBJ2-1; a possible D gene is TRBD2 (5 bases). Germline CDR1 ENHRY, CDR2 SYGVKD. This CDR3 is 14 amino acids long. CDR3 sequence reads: CAVSPTATRDGQFF. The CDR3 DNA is TGTGCCGTCAGTCCCACGGCTACCCGGGATGGGCAGTTCTTC.

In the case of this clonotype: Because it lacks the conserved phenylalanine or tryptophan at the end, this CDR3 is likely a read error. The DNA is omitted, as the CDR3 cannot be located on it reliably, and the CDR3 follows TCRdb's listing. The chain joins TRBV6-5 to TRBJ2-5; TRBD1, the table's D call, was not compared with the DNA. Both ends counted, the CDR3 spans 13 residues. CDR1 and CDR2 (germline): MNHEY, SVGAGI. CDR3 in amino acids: CASSTDRVLTQNL.

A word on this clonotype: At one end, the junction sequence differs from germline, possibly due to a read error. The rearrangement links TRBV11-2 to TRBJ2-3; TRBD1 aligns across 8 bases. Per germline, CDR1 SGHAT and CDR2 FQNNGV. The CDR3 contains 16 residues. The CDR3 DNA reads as TGTGCCTGCAGTCGGACGCGACAGGGGAGAGGAGATACGCAGTATTTT. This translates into CACSRTRQGRGDTQYF.

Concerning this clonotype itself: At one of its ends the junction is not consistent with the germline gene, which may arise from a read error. The CDR3 protein is CSTSYTGMDSTLHF. In DNA, the CDR3 is TGTTCCACCAGTTACACAGGGATGGATTCAACCCTCCATTTT. V is TRBV6-6 and J is TRBJ1-6; possibly TRBD1 for D (6 bases). The CDR3 is 14 residues long. Germline-derived CDR1 and CDR2 are MNHNY and SVGAGI (reference sequence).